The clone carrying this TCR beta chain showed up just once. Its antigen is undetermined. This specimen comes from a study of CD8+ T cells in alopecia areata. Study at large: Patients took tofacitinib for 6 to 18 months, followed by 6 drug-free months. Study conclusions and caveats: Expanded CD8+ clones among the top 100, and scalp clonality, were significantly decreased by tofacitinib. Scalp samples also yield sequences of resident alphabeta T cells from normal skin.

The authors extracted RNA and reverse transcribed it into cDNA as the sequencing template. The table came from immunoSEQ multiplex PCR; TCRdb's copy has only in-frame clones and leaves some out. Of 190,000 or so clones detected, about 60% appear once; the ten largest clones hold roughly 12%. Treatment in this sample: oral pan-JAK inhibitor, 5-10 mg twice daily. The V and J ends lost 0 bases and 7 bases respectively, with 16 bases between them. CDR3 size: 15 residues. CDR1 is SGHDT, CDR2 YYEEEE, per germline. Source: CD8+ T cells sorted from blood, taken at week 24, from a patient treated with tofacitinib. V gene TRBV5-6 combines with J gene TRBJ1-1, with D possibly matching TRBD1 (5 bases). The sequence was collected from a human donor with alopecia areata. The chain's CDR3 is CASSLGLEGAGEAFF. CDR3 bases: TGTGCCAGCAGCTTGGGCCTCGAAGGGGCTGGTGAAGCTTTCTTT.